The present T cell receptor beta chain was sequenced within a study of T cells in Graves' hyperthyroidism and ophthalmopathy. Study details: Sampling of peripheral blood happened at initial diagnosis, prior to any treatment. General study results and limits: The model forecast ophthalmopathy, anticipating it by a median around 6.5 months before onset. The majority of expanded thyroid clonotypes above 0.001 also appeared in blood.

It was RNA transcripts that yielded the amplified TCR beta CDR3 regions. HTBI primers were used for first-round RT-PCR of the TCR CDR3. One entry per CDR3 protein, called by TCRdb with MiXCR from the multiplex PCR reads. Altogether roughly 300,000 distinct CDR3 sequences are present, approximately 15% being singletons, with the ten largest covering about 22%. Trimming pared 9 bases from V and 2 bases from J, leaving 17 bases between. The CDR3 spans 14 residues. Germline-derived CDR1 and CDR2 are MNHEY and SMNVEV (reference sequence). Of note for this clonotype: Its antigen remains unknown.

The authors obtained PBMCs from roughly 10 ml of fresh peripheral blood. Specimen: blood. The chain carries TRBV27 and TRBJ2-7, with a tentative D call TRBD1 (6 bases). The source of this sequence is a woman in her thirties with Graves' hyperthyroidism. CDR3 sequence: CASSRQEPPYEQYF. CDR3 DNA sequence: TGTGCCAGTTCTAGACAGGAGCCTCCCTACGAGCAGTACTTC.